This is a list of T cell receptor beta chains from one sample in a study of lymphopenia after photon versus proton radiotherapy. Using immunoSEQ multiplex PCR, the repertoire was profiled, and TCRdb retains in-frame clones only, with some absent. The sample records tens of thousands of clones, nearly 85% being singletons. The specimen comprised peripheral blood, sampled from a patient treated with proton-based radiotherapy. The receptor source for this set is a woman in her 70s with pancreatic cancer. The CDR3 runs from the conserved cysteine through the conserved F or W. Fields, in order: clone size, J gene, V gene, D gene, CDR3 protein, CDR3 DNA. D genes are given only for firm matches. Only part of the rows carry a size: once, few, many, or a class if the clone is expanded.

clone size: -
J gene: TRBJ2-1
V gene: TRBV19
D gene: TRBD2
CDR3 protein: CASSRRAGETYNEQFF
CDR3 DNA: TGTGCCAGTAGTAGACGAGCGGGAGAAACCTACAATGAGCAGTTCTTC

clone size: -
J gene: TRBJ1-2
V gene: TRBV6-8
D gene: -
CDR3 protein: CASSSLTGSNYGYTF
CDR3 DNA: TGTGCCAGCAGTTCCTTGACAGGCTCCAACTATGGCTACACCTTC

clone size: few
J gene: TRBJ1-2
V gene: TRBV11-2
D gene: -
CDR3 protein: CASSLSGGYGYTF
CDR3 DNA: TGTGCCAGCAGCTTAAGCGGGGGCTATGGCTACACCTTC

clone size: few
J gene: TRBJ1-5
V gene: TRBV2
D gene: TRBD1
CDR3 protein: CASSFGQENQPQHF
CDR3 DNA: TGTGCCAGCAGCTTCGGACAGGAAAATCAGCCCCAGCATTTT

clone size: few
J gene: TRBJ1-2
V gene: TRBV6-6
D gene: -
CDR3 protein: CASSPAGGLYGYTF
CDR3 DNA: TGTGCCAGCAGCCCAGCGGGGGGCCTCTATGGCTACACCTTC

clone size: -
J gene: TRBJ2-1
V gene: TRBV21-1
D gene: -
CDR3 protein: CASSKWPFWTSGRTIYNEQFF
CDR3 DNA: TGTGCCAGCAGCAAGTGGCCTTTCTGGACTAGCGGGAGGACGATTTACAATGAGCAGTTCTTC

clone size: once
J gene: TRBJ2-1
V gene: TRBV4-2
D gene: TRBD2
CDR3 protein: CASSQDRTSHEQFF
CDR3 DNA: TGTGCCAGCAGCCAAGACCGGACTAGCCATGAGCAGTTCTTC

clone size: -
J gene: TRBJ2-2
V gene: TRBV9
D gene: TRBD2
CDR3 protein: CASSPTSGRARTGELFF
CDR3 DNA: TGTGCCAGCAGCCCGACTAGCGGGAGGGCCCGGACCGGGGAGCTGTTTTTT

clone size: few
J gene: TRBJ1-3
V gene: TRBV30
D gene: -
CDR3 protein: CAWELDAGNTIYF
CDR3 DNA: TGTGCCTGGGAATTGGACGCGGGAAACACCATATATTTT

clone size: -
J gene: TRBJ2-3
V gene: TRBV11-1
D gene: -
CDR3 protein: CASNKRRGSGTDTQYF
CDR3 DNA: TGTGCCAGCAACAAGAGGCGGGGAAGTGGCACAGATACGCAGTATTTT

clone size: once
J gene: TRBJ1-5
V gene: TRBV4-1
D gene: -
CDR3 protein: CASSQVIDRSYSNQPQHF
CDR3 DNA: TGCGCCAGCAGCCAAGTGATTGATCGATCCTATAGCAATCAGCCCCAGCATTTT

clone size: -
J gene: TRBJ2-1
V gene: TRBV9
D gene: TRBD2
CDR3 protein: CASSVSPGLADNEQFF
CDR3 DNA: TGTGCCAGCAGCGTATCACCGGGACTAGCTGACAATGAGCAGTTCTTC

clone size: -
J gene: TRBJ2-1
V gene: TRBV28
D gene: TRBD2
CDR3 protein: CASSFSGSTEQFF
CDR3 DNA: TGTGCCAGCAGTTTTAGCGGGAGTACTGAGCAGTTCTTC

clone size: -
J gene: TRBJ2-1
V gene: TRBV4-1
D gene: -
CDR3 protein: CASSQAGLDYNEQFF
CDR3 DNA: TGCGCCAGCAGCCAAGCGGGACTGGATTACAATGAGCAGTTCTTC

clone size: -
J gene: TRBJ1-5
V gene: TRBV2
D gene: -
CDR3 protein: CASSEVRGTGQPQHF
CDR3 DNA: TGTGCCAGCAGTGAAGTGAGGGGAACGGGTCAGCCCCAGCATTTT

clone size: -
J gene: TRBJ2-5
V gene: TRBV4-2
D gene: -
CDR3 protein: CASSQDRKPNSEETQYF
CDR3 DNA: TGTGCCAGCAGCCAAGATCGCAAGCCGAACAGTGAGGAGACCCAGTACTTC

clone size: once
J gene: TRBJ1-2
V gene: TRBV6-5
D gene: -
CDR3 protein: CASSYSSGGGYTF
CDR3 DNA: TGTGCCAGCAGTTACTCCTCGGGTGGTGGCTACACCTTC

clone size: -
J gene: TRBJ1-2
V gene: TRBV7-2
D gene: TRBD1
CDR3 protein: CASSKTRGGQYDGYTF
CDR3 DNA: TGTGCCAGCAGCAAGACGAGGGGGGGACAGTATGATGGCTACACCTTC

clone size: -
J gene: TRBJ2-7
V gene: TRBV5-1
D gene: TRBD2
CDR3 protein: CASSLLTSGRGRGYEQYF
CDR3 DNA: TGCGCCAGCAGCTTGCTTACTAGCGGGAGAGGTAGGGGATACGAGCAGTACTTC

clone size: once
J gene: TRBJ2-1
V gene: TRBV7-2
D gene: -
CDR3 protein: CASSPLVNEQFF
CDR3 DNA: TGTGCCAGCTCACCGTTAGTCAATGAGCAGTTCTTC

clone size: once
J gene: TRBJ2-7
V gene: TRBV4-1
D gene: TRBD1
CDR3 protein: CASSQVGQGYEQYF
CDR3 DNA: TGCGCCAGCAGCCAAGTGGGACAGGGCTACGAGCAGTACTTC

clone size: -
J gene: TRBJ2-1
V gene: TRBV28
D gene: TRBD1
CDR3 protein: CASKLQGWNEQFF
CDR3 DNA: TGTGCCAGCAAACTACAGGGGTGGAATGAGCAGTTCTTC

clone size: -
J gene: TRBJ1-1
V gene: TRBV19
D gene: -
CDR3 protein: CASSIEGNTEAFF
CDR3 DNA: TGTGCCAGTAGTATTGAGGGGAACACTGAAGCTTTCTTT

clone size: few
J gene: TRBJ2-7
V gene: TRBV4-1
D gene: TRBD1
CDR3 protein: CASRQTGDYEQYF
CDR3 DNA: TGCGCCAGCAGACAGACAGGGGATTACGAGCAGTACTTC

clone size: -
J gene: TRBJ2-1
V gene: TRBV30
D gene: TRBD2
CDR3 protein: CAWQTSGPRNEQFF
CDR3 DNA: TGTGCCTGGCAAACTAGCGGACCAAGGAATGAGCAGTTCTTC

clone size: -
J gene: TRBJ2-7
V gene: TRBV21-1
D gene: -
CDR3 protein: CASSKVPSGISYEQYF
CDR3 DNA: TGTGCCAGCAGCAAGGTCCCTAGCGGGATCTCCTACGAGCAGTACTTC

clone size: few
J gene: TRBJ2-7
V gene: TRBV7-3
D gene: TRBD2
CDR3 protein: CASSFAGGYEQYF
CDR3 DNA: TGTGCCAGCAGCTTTGCGGGAGGTTACGAGCAGTACTTC

clone size: -
J gene: TRBJ1-5
V gene: TRBV28
D gene: -
CDR3 protein: CASSLSGGASNQPQHF
CDR3 DNA: TGTGCCAGCAGTTTATCGGGGGGCGCTTCCAATCAGCCCCAGCATTTT

clone size: -
J gene: TRBJ2-5
V gene: TRBV30
D gene: TRBD1
CDR3 protein: CAWSAGGMETQYF
CDR3 DNA: TGTGCCTGGAGTGCAGGGGGTATGGAGACCCAGTACTTC

clone size: -
J gene: TRBJ1-6
V gene: TRBV9
D gene: -
CDR3 protein: CASSEGTYNSPLHF
CDR3 DNA: TGTGCCAGCAGCGAGGGGACCTATAATTCACCCCTCCACTTT

clone size: -
J gene: TRBJ1-4
V gene: TRBV5-1
D gene: -
CDR3 protein: CASSLEGRLERQDFDKLFF
CDR3 DNA: TGCGCCAGCAGCTTGGAGGGGCGGTTAGAGCGACAGGATTTCGACAAACTGTTTTTT